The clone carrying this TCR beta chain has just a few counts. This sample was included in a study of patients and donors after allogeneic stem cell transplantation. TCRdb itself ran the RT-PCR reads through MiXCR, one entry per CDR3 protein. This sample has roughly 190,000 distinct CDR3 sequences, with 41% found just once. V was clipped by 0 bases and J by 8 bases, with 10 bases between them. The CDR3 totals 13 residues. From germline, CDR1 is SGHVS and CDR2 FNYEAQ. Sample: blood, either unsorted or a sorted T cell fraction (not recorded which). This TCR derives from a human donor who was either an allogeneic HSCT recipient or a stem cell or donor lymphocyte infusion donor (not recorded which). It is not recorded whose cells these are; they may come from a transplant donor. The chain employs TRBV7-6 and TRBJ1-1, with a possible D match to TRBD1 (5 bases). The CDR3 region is CASSLAGGLEAFF. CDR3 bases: TGTGCCAGCAGCTTAGCGGGGGGACTCGAAGCTTTCTTT.